Included here is one T cell receptor beta chain sequence, with context. Its antigen is unidentified. The data stem from a study of CD8+ T cells in alopecia areata. Study findings and constraints: Scalp sequencing captures resident alphabeta T cells of normal skin too. Elevated clonality characterized lesional scalp relative to normal scalp, particularly in alopecia totalis/universalis.

It was cDNA, reverse transcribed from extracted RNA, that served as the sequencing template. Profiled with immunoSEQ multiplex PCR; TCRdb holds only in-frame clones, not every one. The sample holds some 200,000 clones, roughly three fifths seen once. Starting from PBMCs, sorting isolated CD4+ and CD8+ T cells. Germline CDR1 is PRHDT and CDR2 is FYEKMQ (reference sequence). The CDR3 totals 12 residues. Trimming took 9 bases from V and 0 from J, leaving 8 bases between them. The receptor was isolated from a human donor in good health. The sequencing sample was made of CD8+ T cells sorted from blood. The chain has TRBV13 and TRBJ2-5; D not resolved. The CDR3 nucleotides are TGTGCCAGTACTCGGTACCAAGAGACCCAGTACTTC. Protein: CASTRYQETQYF.